Here is one T cell receptor beta chain with its context. Its antigen remains unknown. Markers CD45RO/CCR7/CD25/CD127/CD95/CD27 served to sort CD4+ naive, central memory, regulatory and stem cell-like memory cells. Reverse transcribing all isolated RNA meant expressed TCRB transcripts were sequenced. Naive, central memory and regulatory T cell samples averaged approximately 3.6 million immunoSEQ reads each. Sequenced by immunoSEQ multiplex PCR; TCRdb stores in-frame clones only, minus some. Here the sample spans 680,000 or so clones, about an eighth being singletons. The V end was cut by 1 base, the J end by 6 bases, with 9 bases between. The germline CDR1 and CDR2 sequences are MGHRA and YSYEKL. The CDR3 covers 14 residues. The data were obtained in a study of beta chain features in type 1 diabetes. Overall study findings and caveats: Researchers report that Type 1 diabetes patients had moderately but significantly shorter TCRB CDR3s across all four CD4+ subsets.

The source material was naive CD4+ T cells from blood. The rearrangement links TRBV4-1 to TRBJ1-4, with D unclear. The clonotype originates from a man in his late teens or twenties with type 1 diabetes. CDR3 sequence (DNA): TGCGCCAGCAGCCAAGTCGGTGGTCATGAAAAACTGTTTTTT. This translates into CASSQVGGHEKLFF.